This record concerns one T cell receptor beta chain sequence. This CDR3 spans 15 amino acids. Germline values: CDR1 SGHVS, CDR2 FQNEAQ. V lost 7 bases, J lost 4 bases, and 8 bases stayed unmatched. This sample is drawn from a study of blood T cell repertoires in COVID-19. Method: immunoSEQ multiplex PCR; TCRdb's copy keeps in-frame clones and lacks some. The sample holds some 99,000 clones, nearly 90% seen once. Sample: peripheral blood. This TCR came from a man aged 65 to 79 with acute or convalescent COVID-19. The V and J genes are TRBV7-8 and TRBJ2-5, with 11 bases that match TRBD2. The CDR3 coding sequence is TGTGCCAGCATCATAGCGGGGGGGCCTCCAGAGACCCAGTACTTC. Translation: CASIIAGGPPETQYF.